These T cell receptor beta chains were read from a single sample in a study of OX40 agonist ivuxolimab in advanced cancers. TCRdb's table, derived via immunoSEQ multiplex PCR, lists solely in-frame clones and lacks some. The sample records approximately 60,000 clones, approximately 88% being singletons. The sequenced sample was CD4+ or CD8+ T cells sorted from blood, obtained in a trial of the OX40 agonist ivuxolimab. The receptors were gathered from an adult with an advanced solid tumor such as melanoma, head and neck, liver or kidney cancer. Each CDR3 is given with its conserved first and last residue. Fields, in order: J gene, D gene, clone size, V gene, CDR3 length, CDR3 DNA, CDR3 protein. D genes are given only for firm matches. The size field is filled for only some rows; it gives once, few, many or a size class.

j_gene: TRBJ2-2; d_gene: -; abundance: once; v_gene: TRBV27; len: 11; CDR3nt: TGTGCCAGCAGTATTAGCGGGGAGCTGTTTTTT; CDR3aa: CASSISGELFF
j_gene: TRBJ1-1; d_gene: TRBD1; abundance: -; v_gene: TRBV27; len: 14; CDR3nt: TGTGCCAGCAGTTTAGGGACAGCTAGCACTGAAGCTTTCTTT; CDR3aa: CASSLGTASTEAFF
j_gene: TRBJ2-5; d_gene: -; abundance: -; v_gene: TRBV27; len: 13; CDR3nt: TGTGCCAGCAGTTACAGCCTGCAAGAGACCCAGTACTTC; CDR3aa: CASSYSLQETQYF
j_gene: TRBJ2-5; d_gene: TRBD2; abundance: -; v_gene: TRBV27; len: 15; CDR3nt: TGTGCCAGCAGTTTAAGCGGGGGCCGGGGAGAGACCCAGTACTTC; CDR3aa: CASSLSGGRGETQYF
j_gene: TRBJ2-7; d_gene: -; abundance: -; v_gene: TRBV7-9; len: 13; CDR3nt: TGTGCCAGCAGCTTAAGTGCAGGGTACGAGCAGTACTTC; CDR3aa: CASSLSAGYEQYF
j_gene: TRBJ2-2; d_gene: TRBD2; abundance: -; v_gene: TRBV2; len: 16; CDR3nt: TGTGCCAGCAGTGAGGTAGCGGGGACGAACACCGGGGAGCTGTTTTTT; CDR3aa: CASSEVAGTNTGELFF
j_gene: TRBJ2-7; d_gene: TRBD2; abundance: -; v_gene: TRBV6-4; len: 13; CDR3nt: TGTGCCAGCAGTGACTTCCCGGGGGGCGAGCAGTACTTC; CDR3aa: CASSDFPGGEQYF
j_gene: TRBJ1-2; d_gene: -; abundance: -; v_gene: TRBV9; len: 14; CDR3nt: TGTGCCAGCAGCGTAGCTACGGGGGGCTATGGCTACACCTTC; CDR3aa: CASSVATGGYGYTF
j_gene: TRBJ1-1; d_gene: -; abundance: -; v_gene: TRBV27; len: 13; CDR3nt: TGTGCCAGCAGTGTTAGCATGAACACTGAAGCTTTCTTT; CDR3aa: CASSVSMNTEAFF
j_gene: TRBJ2-1; d_gene: TRBD1; abundance: once; v_gene: TRBV11-2; len: 15; CDR3nt: TGTGCCAGCAGCTGGGACAGAGGCTCCTACAATGAGCAGTTCTTC; CDR3aa: CASSWDRGSYNEQFF
j_gene: TRBJ1-1; d_gene: -; abundance: -; v_gene: TRBV9; len: 14; CDR3nt: TGTGCCAGCAGCGTAGGGACTCTACCCACTGAAGCTTTCTTT; CDR3aa: CASSVGTLPTEAFF
j_gene: TRBJ1-2; d_gene: -; abundance: -; v_gene: TRBV6-5; len: 15; CDR3nt: TGTGCCAGCAGTTACTCGGTTACGGCTAACTATGGCTACACCTTC; CDR3aa: CASSYSVTANYGYTF
j_gene: TRBJ1-6; d_gene: -; abundance: -; v_gene: TRBV19; len: 15; CDR3nt: TGTGCCAGTAGTTTATTCGGGCCGGGGGATTCACCCCTCCACTTT; CDR3aa: CASSLFGPGDSPLHF
j_gene: TRBJ1-2; d_gene: -; abundance: -; v_gene: TRBV21-1; len: 17; CDR3nt: TGTGCCAGCAGCAAAGGGAAAAAAACAGGATTTAACTATGGCTACACCTTC; CDR3aa: CASSKGKKTGFNYGYTF
j_gene: TRBJ2-1; d_gene: TRBD2; abundance: -; v_gene: TRBV19; len: 14; CDR3nt: TGTGCCAGCCGCTCTAGCGGGGCATACAATGAGCAGTTCTTC; CDR3aa: CASRSSGAYNEQFF
j_gene: TRBJ1-5; d_gene: -; abundance: -; v_gene: TRBV27; len: 14; CDR3nt: TGTGCCAGCAGTAATTACAGGAGCGATCAGCCCCAGCATTTT; CDR3aa: CASSNYRSDQPQHF
j_gene: TRBJ2-5; d_gene: -; abundance: -; v_gene: TRBV7-5; len: 15; CDR3nt: TGTGTCAGAAGCTTCATTCGGCTGTACCAAGAGACCCAGTACTTC; CDR3aa: CVRSFIRLYQETQYF
j_gene: TRBJ2-3; d_gene: TRBD2; abundance: -; v_gene: TRBV10-2; len: 15; CDR3nt: TGCGCCAGCAAGTCAGCGGGGGGGGAAGCAGATACGCAGTATTTT; CDR3aa: CASKSAGGEADTQYF
j_gene: TRBJ1-4; d_gene: -; abundance: -; v_gene: TRBV6-6; len: 12; CDR3nt: TGTGCCAGCAGTTACTCGAGTGAAAAACTGTTTTTT; CDR3aa: CASSYSSEKLFF
j_gene: TRBJ1-1; d_gene: -; abundance: few; v_gene: TRBV27; len: 18; CDR3nt: TGTGCCAGCAGGCCTGGGCCCCCACAGGGAGGGATGAACACTGAAGCTTTCTTT; CDR3aa: CASRPGPPQGGMNTEAFF
j_gene: TRBJ2-1; d_gene: -; abundance: -; v_gene: TRBV27; len: 12; CDR3nt: TGTGCCAGCAGTTTATCCGGCAATGAGCAGTTCTTC; CDR3aa: CASSLSGNEQFF
j_gene: TRBJ1-5; d_gene: -; abundance: -; v_gene: TRBV6-5; len: 14; CDR3nt: TGTGCCAGCAGTTACAGGGGTAGCAATCAGCCCCAGCATTTT; CDR3aa: CASSYRGSNQPQHF
j_gene: TRBJ2-1; d_gene: TRBD2; abundance: -; v_gene: TRBV27; len: 13; CDR3nt: TGTGCCACCCTTTCCGGGAGGGACAATGAGCAGTTCTTC; CDR3aa: CATLSGRDNEQFF
j_gene: TRBJ2-3; d_gene: TRBD2; abundance: few; v_gene: TRBV2; len: 14; CDR3nt: TGTGCCAGCAGCACCAGCGGGGGATGGAGTACGCAGTATTTT; CDR3aa: CASSTSGGWSTQYF
j_gene: TRBJ2-7; d_gene: TRBD1; abundance: -; v_gene: TRBV7-7; len: 14; CDR3nt: TGTGCCAGCAGCCCCTCCGGGACAGAGCTCGAGCAGTACTTC; CDR3aa: CASSPSGTELEQYF
j_gene: TRBJ1-2; d_gene: -; abundance: -; v_gene: TRBV25-1; len: 12; CDR3nt: TGTGCCAGCAGTGAGCTATTTTATGGCTACACCTTC; CDR3aa: CASSELFYGYTF
j_gene: TRBJ2-5; d_gene: -; abundance: -; v_gene: TRBV6-5; len: 13; CDR3nt: TGTGCCAGCAGTTCCTTGGCCCAAGAGACCCAGTACTTC; CDR3aa: CASSSLAQETQYF
j_gene: TRBJ2-3; d_gene: -; abundance: once; v_gene: TRBV27; len: 10; CDR3nt: TGTGCCAGCGGAACAGATACGCAGTATTTT; CDR3aa: CASGTDTQYF
j_gene: TRBJ2-1; d_gene: -; abundance: -; v_gene: TRBV2; len: 14; CDR3nt: TGTGCCAGCAGCGAGACTAGCTCCTACAATGAGCAGTTCTTC; CDR3aa: CASSETSSYNEQFF
j_gene: TRBJ2-5; d_gene: -; abundance: -; v_gene: TRBV20-1; len: 10; CDR3nt: TGCAGTGCAACCCGAGAGACCCAGTACTTC; CDR3aa: CSATRETQYF
j_gene: TRBJ2-3; d_gene: TRBD2; abundance: -; v_gene: TRBV9; len: 16; CDR3nt: TGTGCCAGCAGCGTAGGGCTAGCGGGCTTCACAGATACGCAGTATTTT; CDR3aa: CASSVGLAGFTDTQYF
j_gene: TRBJ1-1; d_gene: -; abundance: few; v_gene: TRBV27; len: 12; CDR3nt: TGTGCCAGCAGTGACAGGTCCACTGAAGCTTTCTTT; CDR3aa: CASSDRSTEAFF
j_gene: TRBJ2-1; d_gene: TRBD2; abundance: -; v_gene: TRBV27; len: 14; CDR3nt: TGTGCCAGGGGGGGACCTAGCGGGGTCCATGAGCAGTTCTTC; CDR3aa: CARGGPSGVHEQFF
j_gene: TRBJ1-2; d_gene: -; abundance: -; v_gene: TRBV14; len: 15; CDR3nt: TGTGCCAGCAGCCAAGTAGGGGCGGGAGGTTATGGCTACACCTTC; CDR3aa: CASSQVGAGGYGYTF
j_gene: TRBJ1-2; d_gene: TRBD1; abundance: -; v_gene: TRBV5-1; len: 14; CDR3nt: TGCGCCAGCAGCTTGGGGGACAGGGGAGACGGCTACACCTTC; CDR3aa: CASSLGDRGDGYTF
j_gene: TRBJ2-3; d_gene: -; abundance: -; v_gene: TRBV27; len: 14; CDR3nt: TGTGCCAGCAGTTTAATCAGCCACACAGATACGCAGTATTTT; CDR3aa: CASSLISHTDTQYF
j_gene: TRBJ2-5; d_gene: TRBD1; abundance: -; v_gene: TRBV11-3; len: 15; CDR3nt: TGTGCCAGCAGCTCCGGACAGGGGCTGAGAGAGACCCAGTACTTC; CDR3aa: CASSSGQGLRETQYF
j_gene: TRBJ2-1; d_gene: TRBD2; abundance: -; v_gene: TRBV6-6; len: 13; CDR3nt: TGTGCCAGTCAGCGGGAGAGGGGCAATGAGCAGTTCTTC; CDR3aa: CASQRERGNEQFF
j_gene: TRBJ1-5; d_gene: -; abundance: -; v_gene: TRBV6-5; len: 15; CDR3nt: TGTGCCAGCAGTGGGGGCGGGCAGAGCAATCAGCCCCAGCATTTT; CDR3aa: CASSGGGQSNQPQHF
j_gene: TRBJ1-3; d_gene: -; abundance: -; v_gene: TRBV13; len: 14; CDR3nt: TGTGCCAGCAGCTTAGCCGGGGATGGTAGCACCATATATTTT; CDR3aa: CASSLAGDGSTIYF
j_gene: TRBJ1-2; d_gene: TRBD1; abundance: -; v_gene: TRBV27; len: 15; CDR3nt: TGTGCCAGCAGTTTTTTCCCCGGGACAGGGAATGGCTACACCTTC; CDR3aa: CASSFFPGTGNGYTF
j_gene: TRBJ2-1; d_gene: TRBD2; abundance: -; v_gene: TRBV6-5; len: 16; CDR3nt: TGTGCCAGCAGTTACCCTACTAGCGGGGGAGACAATGAGCAGTTCTTC; CDR3aa: CASSYPTSGGDNEQFF
j_gene: TRBJ2-5; d_gene: -; abundance: -; v_gene: TRBV5-6; len: 16; CDR3nt: TGTGCCAGCAGCTACCCCCTATCCGGACGGGGGGAGACCCAGTACTTC; CDR3aa: CASSYPLSGRGETQYF
j_gene: TRBJ1-4; d_gene: -; abundance: -; v_gene: TRBV10-1; len: 14; CDR3nt: TGCGCCAGCAGTGAAGCCGGGGGCGGTGAAAAACTGTTTTTT; CDR3aa: CASSEAGGGEKLFF
j_gene: TRBJ1-2; d_gene: -; abundance: -; v_gene: TRBV28; len: 16; CDR3nt: TGTGCCAGCAGTTTACATGGGCAGTACTATAACTATGGCTACACCTTC; CDR3aa: CASSLHGQYYNYGYTF
j_gene: TRBJ2-7; d_gene: TRBD1; abundance: -; v_gene: TRBV4-3; len: 17; CDR3nt: TGCGCCAGCAGCCAAGATGGAGCCGGGACAGGGGCCCACGAGCAGTACTTC; CDR3aa: CASSQDGAGTGAHEQYF
j_gene: TRBJ2-1; d_gene: TRBD2; abundance: -; v_gene: TRBV6-5; len: 14; CDR3nt: TGTGCCAGCAGTTACTCGCGGGGGGGGGATGAGCAGTTCTTC; CDR3aa: CASSYSRGGDEQFF
j_gene: TRBJ1-5; d_gene: TRBD1; abundance: few; v_gene: TRBV27; len: 15; CDR3nt: TGTGCCAGCGGCCTAGGGACAGGTGGATATCAGCCCCAGCATTTT; CDR3aa: CASGLGTGGYQPQHF